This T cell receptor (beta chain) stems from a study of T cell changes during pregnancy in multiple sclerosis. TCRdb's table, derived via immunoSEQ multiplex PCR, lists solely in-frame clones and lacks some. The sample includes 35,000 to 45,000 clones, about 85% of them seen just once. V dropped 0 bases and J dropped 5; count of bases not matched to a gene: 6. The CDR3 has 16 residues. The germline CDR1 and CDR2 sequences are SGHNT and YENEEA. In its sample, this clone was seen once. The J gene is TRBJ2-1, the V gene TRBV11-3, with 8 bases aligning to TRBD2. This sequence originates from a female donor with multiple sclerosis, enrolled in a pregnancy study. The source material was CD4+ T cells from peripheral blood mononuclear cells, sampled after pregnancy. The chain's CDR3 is CASSLDGRGGHNEQFF. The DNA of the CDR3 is TGTGCCAGCAGCTTAGATGGACGGGGGGGCCACAATGAGCAGTTCTTC.